These 7 T cell receptor beta chains originate from one sample sequenced in a study of blood T cell repertoires in COVID-19. TCRdb's table, derived via immunoSEQ multiplex PCR, lists solely in-frame clones and lacks some. The table includes under 300,000 clones, over 75% detected once. The sample consisted of peripheral blood. These receptor sequences come from a man aged 30 to 45 who had recovered from COVID-19.

The J gene is TRBJ1-1, the V gene TRBV28, with no clear D. Per the germline V gene, CDR1 is MDHEN and CDR2 is SYDVKM. V was trimmed by 7 bases and J by 7 bases, leaving 16 bases between them. The CDR3 loop spans 13 amino acids. The CDR3 DNA is TGTGCCAGCATTCACCCGACAATCGGTGAAGCTTTCTTT. Protein: CASIHPTIGEAFF.

V gene TRBV7-9 combines with J gene TRBJ1-4, with 9 bases that match TRBD1. V dropped 5 bases and J dropped 0; count of bases not matched to a gene: 4. The CDR3 has 16 residues. Germline CDR1 is SEHNR and CDR2 is FQNEAQ (reference sequence). The DNA of the CDR3 is TGTGCCAGCAGCCCGGACAGGGGAGCAACTAATGAAAAACTGTTTTTT. As protein: CASSPDRGATNEKLFF.

The chain carries TRBV6-4 and TRBJ2-1; 11 bases line up with TRBD1. Germline CDR1 is MRHNA and CDR2 is SNTAGT. The CDR3 runs 13 residues. V lost 4 bases, J lost 12 bases, and 5 bases stayed unmatched. CDR3 protein: CASSAGQGAVQFF. The CDR3 nucleotides are TGTGCCAGCAGTGCCGGACAGGGGGCGGTGCAGTTCTTC.

The V and J genes are TRBV10-3 and TRBJ1-2; 7 nucleotides align to TRBD1. The length of the CDR3 is 14 residues. V lost 10 bases, J lost 2 bases, and 10 bases stayed unmatched. From germline, CDR1 is ENHRY and CDR2 SYGVKD. The CDR3 DNA is TGTGCCACAAACAGGGGAGAGTTGAACTATGGCTACACCTTC. Translated, it gives CATNRGELNYGYTF.

This chain uses TRBV18 with TRBJ2-1; perhaps TRBD2 as D (6 bases). The CDR3 is 12 amino acids. CDR1 and CDR2 (germline): KGHSH, LQKENI. The V gene lost 3 bases and the J gene lost 8 bases, with 8 bases spanning the gap. CDR3 sequence: CASSPAGYEQFF. CDR3 nucleotides: TGTGCCAGCTCACCCGCGGGGTATGAGCAGTTCTTC.

The gene calls are TRBV11-2 and TRBJ1-1; 10 nucleotides line up with TRBD1. Germline CDR1 reads SGHAT; CDR2 reads FQNNGV. After removal of 6 bases from V and 10 bases from J, the junction contained 5 bases not matched to a gene. The CDR3 spans 12 residues. DNA of the CDR3: TGTGCCAGCAGTACCGGGACAGGGGCAGCTTTCTTT. Amino acid sequence: CASSTGTGAAFF. The variable domain in full, completed from reference TRBV11-2 and TRBJ1-1, reads EAGVAQSPRYKIIEKRQSVAFWCNPISGHATLYWYQQILGQGPKLLIQFQNNGVVDDSQLPKDRFSAERLKGVDSTLKIQPAKLEDSAVYLCASSTGTGAAFFGQGTRLTVV.

CDR3 amino acids: CASSEGSWNSPLHF. The CDR3 nucleotides are TGTGCCAGCAGCGAGGGATCGTGGAATTCACCCCTCCACTTT. The chain recombines TRBV7-9 with TRBJ1-6; D gene ambiguous. The germline V and J ends were trimmed by 5 bases and 7 bases, with 12 bases remaining between them. Per germline, CDR1 SEHNR and CDR2 FQNEAQ (reference sequence). The CDR3 loop spans 14 amino acids.